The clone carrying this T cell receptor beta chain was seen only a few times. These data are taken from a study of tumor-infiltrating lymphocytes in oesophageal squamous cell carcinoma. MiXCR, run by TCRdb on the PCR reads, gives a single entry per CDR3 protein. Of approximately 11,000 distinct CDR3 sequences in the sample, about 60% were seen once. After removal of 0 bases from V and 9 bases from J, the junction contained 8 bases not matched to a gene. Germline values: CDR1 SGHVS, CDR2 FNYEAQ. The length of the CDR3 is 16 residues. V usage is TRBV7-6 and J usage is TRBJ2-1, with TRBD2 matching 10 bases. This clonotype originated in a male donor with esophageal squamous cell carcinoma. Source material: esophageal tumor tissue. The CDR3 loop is CASSLASGRAVTEQFF. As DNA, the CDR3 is TGTGCCAGCAGCTTAGCGAGCGGGAGGGCCGTGACTGAGCAGTTCTTC.